Listed here are 31 T cell receptor beta chains from one sample, sequenced in a study of spatial heterogeneity in lung cancer. General observations from the study: Tumoral mutation counts were tracked by counts of expanded intratumoral alpha and beta TCRs.

Time point defined: sample taken at primary tumor resection. TCRdb re-analysed the 5' RACE reads in MiXCR, keeping a single row per CDR3 protein. Of about 8,400 distinct CDR3 sequences listed, over 8% are singletons. No antigen has been assigned to these receptors. Sequenced here: lung tumor tissue, sampled at surgery. All receptors come from a male donor with early-stage non-small cell lung cancer.

The chain carries TRBV19 and TRBJ1-5, with D hard to call. Trimming pared 2 bases from V and 1 base from J, leaving 9 bases between. The CDR3 has 15 amino acids. CDR1 LNHDA and CDR2 SQIVND come from the germline V gene (reference sequence). CDR3 coding DNA: TGTGCCAGTAGTATATCTATAGACAGCAATCAGCCCCAGCATTTT. Residues: CASSISIDSNQPQHF.

This clonotype was detected many times. This rearrangement joins TRBV4-3 to TRBJ2-6; D call uncertain. The CDR3 length is 17 residues. V was clipped by 1 base and J by 0 bases, with 10 bases between them. Per the germline V gene, CDR1 is LGHNA and CDR2 is YSLEER. CDR3 loop: CASSQAHRSSGANVLTF. The CDR3 DNA reads as TGCGCCAGCAGCCAAGCCCATAGAAGCTCTGGGGCCAACGTCCTGACTTTC.

This clonotype counts as medium-sized. The chain couples TRBV7-9 to TRBJ1-4; possibly TRBD1 for D (5 bases). Germline-derived CDR1 and CDR2 are SEHNR and FQNEAQ (reference sequence). Trimming cost V 1 base and J 8 bases, with 14 bases left between them. The CDR3 sequence is 15 residues long. The CDR3 reads CASSLGDGEREKLFF. CDR3 bases: TGTGCCAGCAGCTTAGGGGACGGTGAACGGGAAAAACTGTTTTTT. The full variable domain, completed using reference TRBV7-9 and TRBJ1-4, is DTGVSQNPRHKITKRGQNVTFRCDPISEHNRLYWYRQTLGQGPEFLTYFQNEAQLEKSRLLSDRFSAERPKGSFSTLEIQRTEQGDSAMYLCASSLGDGEREKLFFGSGTQLSVL.

Sample share makes this clonotype medium-sized. The chain recombines TRBV12-3 or TRBV12-4 with TRBJ2-2; D is unclear. The CDR3 is made up of 14 amino acids. Trimming left V 4 bases short and J 3 bases short, with 9 bases between. CDR3 DNA: TGTGCCAGCAGTTCCCGATGGGACACCGGGGAGCTGTTTTTT. Its translation is CASSSRWDTGELFF.

This clonotype was observed many times. The genes are TRBV5-1 and TRBJ2-3; the D gene is possibly TRBD1 (6 bases). The CDR3 contains 16 residues. V was shortened by 5 bases and J by 0 bases, with 16 bases between the two germline ends. Germline V lookup: CDR1 SGHRS, CDR2 YFSETQ. CDR3 region: CASSEGDGTSTDTQYF. In DNA, the CDR3 is TGCGCCAGCAGTGAGGGGGACGGAACTAGCACAGATACGCAGTATTTT. Full variable domain (remainder filled in from reference TRBV5-1 and TRBJ2-3): KAGVTQTPRYLIKTRGQQVTLSCSPISGHRSVSWYQQTPGQGLQFLFEYFSETQRNKGNFPGRFSGRQFSNSRSEMNVSTLELGDSALYLCASSEGDGTSTDTQYFGPGTRLTVL.

This clonotype is medium-sized in the sample. The genes are TRBV20-1 and TRBJ2-7, with D perhaps given as TRBD1 or TRBD2 (5 bases each). The CDR3 sequence is 12 residues long. The V and J ends lost 0 bases and 2 bases respectively, with 5 bases between them. From germline, CDR1 is DFQATT and CDR2 SNEGSKA (reference sequence). The CDR3 coding sequence is TGCAGTGCTAGAGAGGGGGCCTACGAGCAGTACTTC. Its translation: CSAREGAYEQYF.

Within the sample, this clonotype is medium-sized. V and J are TRBV7-8 and TRBJ2-1; 8 positions match TRBD1. Germline V gene sequence: CDR1 SGHVS, CDR2 FQNEAQ. Germline trimming cut 5 bases from V and 7 bases from J; bases unmatched to any gene: 19. There are 18 residues in the CDR3. In DNA form, the CDR3 reads TGTGCCAGCAGCCCACAGGACCTGGACAGGGCAAGGTATAATGAGCAGTTCTTC. It yields the protein CASSPQDLDRARYNEQFF. The complete variable domain, with remaining parts taken from reference TRBV7-8 and TRBJ2-1, reads GAGVSQSPRYKVAKRGQDVALRCDPISGHVSLFWYQQALGQGPEFLTYFQNEAQLDKSGLPSDRFFAERPEGSVSTLKIQRTQQEDSAVYLCASSPQDLDRARYNEQFFGPGTRLTVL.

Judged by abundance, this clonotype is medium-sized. The V call is TRBV20-1, the J call TRBJ2-5; no clear D gene. Trimming took off 4 bases at V and 2 bases at J, with 5 bases between the two ends. CDR3 length: 11 amino acids. CDR1 DFQATT and CDR2 SNEGSKA come from the germline V gene (reference sequence). The CDR3 loop reads CSANRQETQYF. Written as DNA, the CDR3 is TGCAGTGCTAACCGGCAAGAGACCCAGTACTTC.

This clonotype was counted many times. The junction and the germline gene differ at one end; a read error may be behind it. V usage is TRBV7-9 and J usage is TRBJ1-2, with TRBD1 matching 7 bases. The germline gives CDR1 SEHNR, CDR2 FQNEAQ (reference sequence). This CDR3 is built from 13 residues. The CDR3 region is CASSLAGGSGYTF. CDR3 coding DNA: TGTGCCAGCAGCCTAGCAGGGGGATCTGGCTACACCTTC.

Sample share makes this clonotype medium-sized. V usage is TRBV5-6 and J usage is TRBJ2-3, with D tentatively TRBD1 (5 bases). Trimming cost V 1 base and J 3 bases, with 6 bases left between them. From germline, CDR1 is SGHDT and CDR2 YYEEEE. CDR3 length equals 13 residues. Here the CDR3 reads CASSLPGTDTQYF. For the CDR3, the DNA is TGTGCCAGCAGCTTGCCAGGGACAGATACGCAGTATTTT.

By sample fraction, this clonotype is medium-sized (0.01 to 0.1%). The chain is built from TRBV6-2 or TRBV6-3 and TRBJ2-2; D is possibly TRBD2 (6 bases). CDR3 length equals 14 residues. The V end lost 5 bases, the J end lost 9 bases, and 16 bases lay between the germline ends. CDR1 is MNHEY, CDR2 SVGEGT, per germline. The CDR3 DNA sequence: TGTGCCAGCAGTCTAGGAGGGTCTGCACGGGAGCTGTTTTTT. It translates to CASSLGGSARELFF.

This rearrangement joins TRBV3-1 to TRBJ1-5, with TRBD1 matching over 8 bases. This CDR3 has 15 residues. J gave up 2 bases and V 4 bases, and 4 bases lay outside the gene matches. The germline gives CDR1 LGHDT, CDR2 YNNKEL (reference sequence). Written as DNA, the CDR3 is TGTGCCAGCAGCCCGCCGGGACAGGGCAATCAGCCCCAGCATTTT. This gives the protein CASSPPGQGNQPQHF.

This clonotype was observed at least ten times. The DNA for the CDR3 is TGCAGCGTTTACTCTGGGACCGGGGCCAACGTCCTGACTTTC. Amino acids: CSVYSGTGANVLTF. The chain is built from TRBV29-1 and TRBJ2-6; either TRBD1 or TRBD2 may supply D (5 bases each). This CDR3 contains 14 residues. The germline V gene has CDR1 SQVTM and CDR2 ANQGSEA. With 5 bases removed from V and 4 bases from J, the gap between germline ends came to 12 bases.

Judged by abundance, this clonotype is medium-sized. The J gene is TRBJ2-1, the V gene TRBV5-6; D gene unclear. The CDR3 is 14 residues long. Germline lookup yields CDR1 SGHDT and CDR2 YYEEEE. Trimming cost V 2 bases and J 3 bases, with 9 bases left between them. CDR3 sequence reads: CASSFKPGYNEQFF. The CDR3 nucleotides read TGTGCCAGCAGCTTTAAACCAGGCTACAATGAGCAGTTCTTC.

This clonotype has at least ten counts. This chain connects TRBV29-1 to TRBJ2-2; the D is unclear. Trimming took 3 bases from V and 11 from J, leaving 10 bases between them. CDR3 length equals 11 residues. Germline-derived CDR1 and CDR2 are SQVTM and ANQGSEA. The CDR3 region has the DNA TGCAGCGTTGAGTTAGGAAGAGAGCTGTTTTTT. This encodes CSVELGRELFF.

This clonotype came up many times. V gene TRBV27 combines with J gene TRBJ2-6; 7 positions match TRBD1. The junction had 8 bases not matched to a gene; V was cut back by 6 bases and J by 0 bases. Germline V gene lookup returns CDR1 MNHEY and CDR2 SMNVEV (reference sequence). This CDR3 comprises 17 residues. Here the CDR3 reads CASRSTGQHSGANVLTF. CDR3 DNA: TGTGCCAGCAGGAGCACGGGACAGCACTCTGGGGCCAACGTCCTGACTTTC.

By share, this clonotype counts as medium-sized. The genes are TRBV20-1 and TRBJ2-2; D is undetermined. CDR3 length: 13 residues. Germline-derived CDR1 and CDR2 are DFQATT and SNEGSKA (reference sequence). The CDR3 is CSAGDPNTGELFF. DNA of the CDR3: TGCAGCGCAGGAGACCCGAACACCGGGGAGCTGTTTTTT.

This clonotype was detected a few times. The V gene is TRBV6-5, the J gene TRBJ2-6; D gene ambiguous. V was clipped by 2 bases and J by 0 bases, with 8 bases between them. CDR1 and CDR2 (germline): MNHEY, SVGAGI. The CDR3 has 16 residues. CDR3 sequence: CASSYGSLSGANVLTF. The DNA for the CDR3 is TGTGCCAGCAGTTACGGGTCACTCTCTGGGGCCAACGTCCTGACTTTC.

This clonotype occurred a few times. V gene TRBV28 combines with J gene TRBJ1-2; D gene uncertain. The V end lost 4 bases, the J end lost 4 bases, and 16 bases lay between the germline ends. CDR3 length equals 15 residues. Germline V gives CDR1 MDHEN, CDR2 SYDVKM. The CDR3 protein is CASSSQDPRFYGYTF. The CDR3, as DNA: TGTGCCAGCAGTTCCCAAGACCCCCGCTTCTATGGCTACACCTTC.

Relative to its sample, this clonotype is medium-sized. CDR3 protein: CASSLNGGGDEQFF. CDR3 nucleotide sequence: TGTGCCAGCAGCCTCAACGGAGGAGGCGATGAGCAGTTCTTC. The V gene is TRBV11-3, the J gene TRBJ2-1, with TRBD2 as a possible D gene (5 bases). The germline V gene encodes CDR1 SGHNT and CDR2 YENEEA. There are 14 residues in the CDR3. The ends were cut back, 5 bases at V and 8 bases at J, with 16 bases in the middle.

At least ten counts were recorded for this clonotype. The V call is TRBV20-1, the J call TRBJ2-7, with 14 bases identical to TRBD2. Germline V lookup: CDR1 DFQATT, CDR2 SNEGSKA (reference sequence). J was trimmed by 7 bases and V by 6 bases; bases with no gene match: 8. The CDR3 spans 14 residues. This CDR3 reads CSAEGLAGVGEQYF. For the CDR3, the DNA is TGCAGTGCCGAGGGACTAGCGGGAGTCGGTGAGCAGTACTTC.

By sample fraction, this clonotype is medium-sized (0.01 to 0.1%). The chain carries TRBV20-1 and TRBJ1-5, with D perhaps TRBD1 (6 bases). The germline CDR1 and CDR2 sequences are DFQATT and SNEGSKA (reference sequence). The CDR3 extends over 15 amino acids. Trimming pared 6 bases from V and 0 bases from J, leaving 15 bases between. CDR3 sequence: CSATGQGNSNQPQHF. In DNA, the CDR3 is TGCAGTGCAACAGGGCAGGGCAATAGCAATCAGCCCCAGCATTTT.

This clonotype has at least ten counts. The genes are TRBV7-8 and TRBJ2-7, with D maybe TRBD2 (6 bases). The CDR3 has 14 amino acids. CDR1 and CDR2 from the germline V gene are SGHVS and FQNEAQ. V lost 1 base and J lost 5, with 12 bases in between. The CDR3 DNA reads TGTGCCAGCAGCTTAGTGGAGACTAGGAACGAGCAGTACTTC. Protein: CASSLVETRNEQYF.

This clonotype has more than one count but fewer than ten. The chain uses TRBV30 and TRBJ1-1; D is unresolved. The CDR3 loop spans 12 amino acids. CDR1 is GTSNPN and CDR2 is SVGIG in the germline V gene (reference sequence). Trimming took 5 bases from V and 11 from J, leaving 18 bases between them. CDR3 protein: CAWASWSPVAFF. The CDR3 nucleotides are TGTGCCTGGGCCAGCTGGAGCCCCGTGGCTTTCTTT.

This clonotype is medium-sized by share. V gene TRBV7-2 combines with J gene TRBJ1-1; 8 nucleotides agree with TRBD1. The germline V gene encodes CDR1 SGHTA and CDR2 FQGNSA. Trimming cost V 0 bases and J 6 bases; bases outside gene matches: 6. This CDR3 is 15 amino acids long. CDR3 sequence: CASSLATGARAEAFF. In DNA form, the CDR3 reads TGTGCCAGCAGCTTAGCGACAGGGGCGAGGGCTGAAGCTTTCTTT.

This clonotype is labeled medium-sized (0.01 to 0.1%). The rearrangement links TRBV27 to TRBJ2-7; TRBD2 aligns across 12 bases. The CDR3 is 16 amino acids. CDR1 is MNHEY, CDR2 SMNVEV, per germline (reference sequence). J was trimmed by 5 bases and V by 5 bases; bases with no gene match: 10. CDR3 loop: CASSPLAGGLAHEQYF. The CDR3 coding sequence is TGTGCCAGCAGTCCCCTAGCGGGAGGGCTAGCCCACGAGCAGTACTTC.

This clonotype qualifies as medium-sized. V gene TRBV20-1 combines with J gene TRBJ2-5, with D tentatively TRBD2 (5 bases). V shed 4 bases and J shed 1 base, with 16 bases lying between them. The CDR3 covers 15 residues. In germline, CDR1 is DFQATT, CDR2 SNEGSKA (reference sequence). The CDR3 region has the DNA TGCAGTGCTATTCGGGGAGCGTCCGCCCAAGAGACCCAGTACTTC. This gives the protein CSAIRGASAQETQYF.

This clonotype is classed as medium-sized. The V call is TRBV7-9, the J call TRBJ1-1; no definite D call. The CDR3 consists of 12 residues. The germline V and J ends were trimmed by 2 bases and 4 bases, with 5 bases remaining between them. Germline V CDR1 and CDR2: SEHNR, FQNEAQ (reference sequence). The CDR3 DNA sequence: TGTGCCAGCAGCTTATTGGCCACTGAAGCTTTCTTT. Its translation is CASSLLATEAFF. The variable domain in full, with the rest retrieved from reference TRBV7-9 and TRBJ1-1, is DTGVSQNPRHKITKRGQNVTFRCDPISEHNRLYWYRQTLGQGPEFLTYFQNEAQLEKSRLLSDRFSAERPKGSFSTLEIQRTEQGDSAMYLCASSLLATEAFFGQGTRLTVV.

This clonotype counts as medium-sized (0.01 to 0.1%). This chain joins TRBV20-1 and TRBJ2-7; TRBD2 is a possible D gene (6 bases). V shed 6 bases and J shed 0 bases, with 15 bases lying between them. The CDR3 is made up of 14 amino acids. Looked up from germline, CDR1 is DFQATT and CDR2 is SNEGSKA (reference sequence). The CDR3 spells CSARDRGFSYEQYF. The CDR3 DNA reads as TGCAGTGCCCGGGATCGGGGGTTCTCCTACGAGCAGTACTTC.

A few counts support this clonotype. The chain links TRBV20-1 to TRBJ2-3; D is possibly TRBD2 (6 bases). CDR3 length: 12 residues. Germline CDR1 is DFQATT and CDR2 is SNEGSKA (reference sequence). Deletions cut 1 base from V and 6 bases from J, with 8 bases between. This chain's CDR3 is CSARASVDTQYF. The CDR3 bases are TGCAGTGCTAGAGCTAGCGTCGATACGCAGTATTTT.

This clonotype has ten or more counts. The rearrangement joins TRBV20-1 to TRBJ2-5; 8 positions match TRBD2. Germline CDR1 and CDR2: DFQATT and SNEGSKA (reference sequence). The V and J ends lost 4 bases and 5 bases, in that order; junction bases with no gene match: 9. There are 14 residues in the CDR3. The chain's CDR3 is CSATSPAGEETQYF. The CDR3 DNA reads TGCAGTGCTACGTCTCCAGCGGGAGAGGAGACCCAGTACTTC.